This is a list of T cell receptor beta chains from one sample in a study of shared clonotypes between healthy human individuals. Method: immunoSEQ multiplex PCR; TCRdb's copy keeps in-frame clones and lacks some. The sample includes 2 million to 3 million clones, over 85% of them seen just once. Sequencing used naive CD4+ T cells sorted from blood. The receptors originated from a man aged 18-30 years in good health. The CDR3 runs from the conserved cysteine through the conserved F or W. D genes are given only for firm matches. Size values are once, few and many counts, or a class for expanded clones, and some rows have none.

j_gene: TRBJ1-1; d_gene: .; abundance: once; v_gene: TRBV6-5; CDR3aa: CASSSGHKNTEAFF; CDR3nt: TGTGCCAGCAGCTCGGGACACAAGAACACTGAAGCTTTCTTT
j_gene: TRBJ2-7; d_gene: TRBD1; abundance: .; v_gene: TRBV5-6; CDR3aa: CASSLRTGGGYEQYF; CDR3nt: TGTGCCAGCAGCTTGCGGACAGGGGGAGGTTACGAGCAGTACTTC
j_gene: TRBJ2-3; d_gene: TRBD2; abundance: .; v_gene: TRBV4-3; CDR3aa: CASSFRTSGSTDTQYF; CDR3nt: TGCGCCAGCAGCTTTCGGACTAGCGGGAGCACAGATACGCAGTATTTT
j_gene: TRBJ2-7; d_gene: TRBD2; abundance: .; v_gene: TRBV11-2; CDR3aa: CASRGGTGASYEQYF; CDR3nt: TGTGCCAGCAGGGGGGGGACGGGAGCCTCCTACGAGCAGTACTTC
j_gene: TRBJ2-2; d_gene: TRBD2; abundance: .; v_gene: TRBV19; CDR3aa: CASSTLAGDRTGELFF; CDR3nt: TGTGCCAGTAGTACCTTAGCGGGAGATAGGACCGGGGAGCTGTTTTTT
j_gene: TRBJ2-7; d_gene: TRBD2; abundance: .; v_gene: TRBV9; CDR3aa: CASSVGSGSGEQYF; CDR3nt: TGTGCCAGCAGCGTAGGTAGCGGGAGCGGCGAGCAGTACTTC
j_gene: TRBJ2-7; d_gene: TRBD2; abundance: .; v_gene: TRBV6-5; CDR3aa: CASRPGTSGSYEQYF; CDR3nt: TGTGCCAGCAGGCCGGGGACTAGCGGCTCCTACGAGCAGTACTTC
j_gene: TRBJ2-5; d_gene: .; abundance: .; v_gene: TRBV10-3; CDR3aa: CAISANRRETQYF; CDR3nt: TGTGCCATCAGTGCGAACAGAAGGGAGACCCAGTACTTC
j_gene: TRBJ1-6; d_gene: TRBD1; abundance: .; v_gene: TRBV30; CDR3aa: CAWSLRTGDNNSPLHF; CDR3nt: TGTGCCTGGAGTCTCAGGACAGGGGATAATAATTCACCCCTCCACTTT
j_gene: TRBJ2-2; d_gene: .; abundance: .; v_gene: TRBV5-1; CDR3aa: CASSYTGQNTGELFF; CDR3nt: TGCGCCAGCAGCTACACGGGGCAAAACACCGGGGAGCTGTTTTTT
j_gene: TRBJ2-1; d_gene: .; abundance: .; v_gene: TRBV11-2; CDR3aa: CASSLRAANNEQFF; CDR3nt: TGTGCCAGCAGCTTAAGGGCAGCAAACAATGAGCAGTTCTTC
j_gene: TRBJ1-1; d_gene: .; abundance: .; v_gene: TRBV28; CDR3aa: CASTLLMNTEAFF; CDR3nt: TGTGCCAGCACCCTACTCATGAACACTGAAGCTTTCTTT
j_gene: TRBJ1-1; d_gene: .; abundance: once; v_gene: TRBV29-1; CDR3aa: CSVERGALITPVNTEAFF; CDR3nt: TGCAGCGTTGAAAGGGGTGCGCTTATAACCCCGGTCAACACTGAAGCTTTCTTT
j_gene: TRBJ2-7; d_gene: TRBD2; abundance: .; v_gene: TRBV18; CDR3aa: CASSRQGSGTTYEQYF; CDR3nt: TGTGCCAGCTCACGGCAGGGCAGCGGGACTACCTACGAGCAGTACTTC
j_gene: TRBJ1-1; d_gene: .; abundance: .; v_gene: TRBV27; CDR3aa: CASRGDTMNTEAFF; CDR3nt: TGTGCCAGCAGGGGGGACACAATGAACACTGAAGCTTTCTTT
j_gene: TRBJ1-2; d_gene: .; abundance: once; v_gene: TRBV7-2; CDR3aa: CASSPEGGHGYTF; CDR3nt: TGTGCCAGCAGCCCAGAGGGGGGGCATGGCTACACCTTC
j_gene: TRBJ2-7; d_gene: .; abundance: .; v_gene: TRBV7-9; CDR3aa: CASSLGVQEQTYEQYF; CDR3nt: TGTGCCAGCAGCTTAGGGGTACAGGAACAAACCTACGAGCAGTACTTC
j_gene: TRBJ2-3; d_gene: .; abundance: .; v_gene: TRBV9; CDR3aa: CASSVAAGFTDTQYF; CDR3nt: TGTGCCAGCAGCGTAGCGGCGGGGTTCACAGATACGCAGTATTTT
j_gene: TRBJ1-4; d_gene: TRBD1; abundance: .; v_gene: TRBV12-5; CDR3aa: CASGLTGTAEKLFF; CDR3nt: TGTGCTAGTGGTCTTACCGGGACAGCAGAAAAACTGTTTTTT
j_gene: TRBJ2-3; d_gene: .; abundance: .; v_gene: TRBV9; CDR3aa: CASSVATTGDTQYF; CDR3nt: TGTGCCAGCAGCGTAGCGACGACGGGGGATACGCAGTATTTT
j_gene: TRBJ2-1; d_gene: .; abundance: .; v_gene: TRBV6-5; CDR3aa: CASSAGTYNEQFF; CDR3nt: TGTGCCAGCAGTGCCGGGACCTACAATGAGCAGTTCTTC
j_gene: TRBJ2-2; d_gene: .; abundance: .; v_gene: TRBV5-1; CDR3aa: CASSFGGNTGELFF; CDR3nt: TGCGCCAGCAGCTTCGGCGGAAACACCGGGGAGCTGTTTTTT
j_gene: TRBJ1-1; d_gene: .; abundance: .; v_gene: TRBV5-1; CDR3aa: CASSLIGVDVRPLVLNTEAFF; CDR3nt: TGCGCCAGCAGCTTAATAGGGGTGGACGTACGCCCTCTTGTTTTGAACACTGAAGCTTTCTTT
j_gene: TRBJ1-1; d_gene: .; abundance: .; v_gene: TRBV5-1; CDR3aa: CASKTNTEAFF; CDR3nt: TGCGCCAGCAAAACCAACACTGAAGCTTTCTTT
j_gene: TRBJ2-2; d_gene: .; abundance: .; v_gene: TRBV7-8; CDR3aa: CASSARPRANTGELFF; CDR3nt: TGTGCCAGCAGCGCTCGGCCGAGGGCGAACACCGGGGAGCTGTTTTTT